This T cell receptor (beta chain) was captured by sequencing in a study of blood T cell repertoires in COVID-19. Study information: COVID-19 samples collected from the United States, Italy and Spain covered acute and convalescent phases. T cells, B-cell-depleted T cells, or PBMCs supplied cDNA or gDNA.

In germline, CDR1 is SEHNR, CDR2 FQNEAQ (reference sequence). The CDR3 is 14 residues long. V lost 5 bases and J lost 2, with 10 bases in between. Libraries were prepared by immunoSEQ multiplex PCR; TCRdb keeps only in-frame clonotypes and omits some of them. This table holds approximately 300,000 clones, roughly 90% found once. The sequenced sample was PBMCs or T cells enriched from blood (not recorded which). The clonotype originates from a woman in her twenties or thirties who had recovered from COVID-19. The V gene is TRBV7-9, the J gene TRBJ1-3; D is perhaps TRBD1 (5 bases). This CDR3 reads CASSAQGPGNTIYF. The CDR3 nucleotides read TGTGCCAGCAGCGCGCAGGGTCCTGGAAACACCATATATTTT.